This TCR beta chain was captured by sequencing in a study of CD4 T cells in relation to SARS-CoV-2 and coronaviruses (dated by TCRdb to the early 2020s). Study-level background: Patient-derived lymphoblastoid cell lines were used to map the HLA restriction of shared crossreactive spike epitopes. The study assessed, at the TCR clonotype level, memory CD4+ T cell crossreactivity between SARS-CoV-2 and common cold coronavirus spike proteins. Samples from a few pre-COVID donors and the naive versus memory experiments were sequenced with the Adaptive Biotechnologies TCR-sequencing kit; other data were Illumina-based. A different TCR-beta assay, based on Illumina, was used to sequence expansion assays from other donors in the study.

What the study reported, not specific to this receptor: Sequencing of naive versus memory cells indicated that the assay detects memory recall responses, not primary responses primed during culture. Crossreactive clones showed significantly weaker SARS-CoV-2-driven expansion than monoreactive clones, consistent with antigenic imprinting. Pre-pandemic and post-infection samples were not both contributed by any donor, so tracing of the source of pre-existing responses was limited. The study was limited by small numbers of patients and tested TCRs. Because the crossreactivity analysis focused on spike protein, crossreactivity against other viral proteins was not assessed. In about 61% of donors, memory CD4+ clonotypes turned up that crossrecognized SARS-CoV-2 and at least one common cold coronavirus spike.

CD4+ T cells from unexposed donors were collected before the COVID-19 pandemic (2011-2018). Naive and memory CD4+ T cells were separated from cryopreserved PBMCs by first enriching for CD4 and then performing EasySep naive CD4+ T cell enrichment. Leukapheresis product for the unexposed donors was bought commercially. Ficoll-Paque PLUS gradient centrifugation was used to isolate PBMCs from leukapheresis product or whole blood. PBMCs were either used fresh in the expansion assay or cryopreserved at -140 degrees C. The QIAamp Micro DNA Kit was used to extract genomic DNA from the CD4+ T cells. Deep-resolution immunoSEQ TCR-beta sequencing was performed on DNA from uncultured naive and memory CD4+ T cells. Per the source publication's procedure: During preprocessing, nonproductive sequences were removed, as were CDR3s that did not start with C, did not end with F or W, or were shorter than 7 amino acids. Cultured and uncultured naive and memory CD4+ repertoires were searched for previously identified spike- and CEF-reactive CDR3s. Pairwise Levenshtein distance, computed with the stringdist R package after three terminal residues were trimmed from each end, was used as the measure of CDR3 homology. TCRdb mirrors the immuneACCESS table, restricted to in-frame sequences. Some clones are absent from its copies; in checked studies, under half trace to an unresolved V gene, and the reason for the others is unknown. V and J calls and clone size are those listed in that table; D and trimming were worked out from the DNA. The sample table records roughly 57,000 clones; roughly 90% of these occur just once. The ten largest account for approximately 1.5% of the sample.

The trim is 2 bases for V and 6 bases for J, with a gap of 14 bases between the germline ends. The CDR3 spans 14 residues, from the cysteine through the phenylalanine. Only the CDR3 DNA stays, 42 bases, in frame from base 1. CDR1 and CDR2, looked up from the germline V gene, are SGHRS and YFSETQ. Points on this clone: Its recognized antigen is unknown. No much larger clone exists at a distance of one base, and base qualities are not known.

The chain links TRBV5-1 with TRBJ1-1, with no D gene named confidently. Source material: memory CD4+ T cells from PBMCs. Sample cell subset or site, as interpreted from the label and publication: memory (non-naive) CD4+ T cells. This receptor was identified in a human donor in good health. Here the CDR3 is given as CASSFTAPNPEAFF. The DNA is TGCGCCAGCAGCTTCACAGCCCCAAACCCTGAAGCTTTCTTT.